This T cell receptor beta chain comes out of a study of blood T cells in healthy people across ages. Study-wide results and caveats: Changes in expanded clonotypes were possibly confounded, as the CMV status of donors was unknown.

Remarks on this clonotype: Its antigen is unidentified.

For the second PCR, which ran for about 6 to 11 cycles, a sample-barcoded 5' primer and a J-beta primer mix were used. Each CDR3 protein is one row after TCRdb ran MiXCR on the 5' RACE reads. The sample lists approximately 800,000 distinct CDR3 sequences; 20% to 30% were seen once. Germline CDR1 reads SGDLS; CDR2 reads YYNGEE. The CDR3 is made up of 13 amino acids. V lost 0 bases to trimming and J lost 5 bases, with 8 bases between them. This same sample was also part of a study on T cells of mothers and their children. As reported in that work: A few healthy Caucasian mothers gave samples, and so did their six children.

The chain recombines TRBV9 with TRBJ2-5, with a possible D match to TRBD1 (5 bases). The source is a boy aged 5-17 years in good health. The sample taken for sequencing was blood. CDR3: CASSVGGSETQYF. In DNA, the CDR3 is TGTGCCAGCAGCGTAGGGGGCAGTGAGACCCAGTACTTC.